This T cell receptor beta chain comes out of a study of early T cells in non-severe SARS-CoV-2 infection. On the study more broadly: Sequencing of bulk RNA from unsorted whole blood was done, without chain pairing.

Notes on the study in general: Missing private and CD4 specificities, VDJdb matching favored anti-spike CD8 responses.

This clonotype was seen many times. Antigen specificity is unknown. Unique molecular identifiers (one per individual cDNA molecule) were attached. Via MiXCR, TCRdb re-called the 5' RACE reads, giving one row per CDR3 protein. The sample includes tens of thousands of distinct CDR3 sequences, about an eighth of them seen just once. Germline V CDR1 and CDR2: SGHAT, FQNNGV. This CDR3 is built from 17 residues. V was pared by 1 base and J by 2 bases, with 5 bases of the junction left unmatched. The clonotype was recovered from an adult who was a healthcare worker with PCR-confirmed SARS-CoV-2 infection or an uninfected control (not recorded which). The sequenced material came from whole blood. The chain uses TRBV11-2 and TRBJ2-4, with 10 bases lining up with TRBD1. The CDR3 protein is CASSLAGTGASKNIQYF. CDR3 nucleotide sequence: TGTGCCAGCAGCTTAGCGGGGACAGGGGCTTCCAAAAACATTCAGTACTTC.